A single sample is the source of the 27 T cell receptor beta chains below, sequenced in a study of T-cell memory formation after mild COVID-19. MiXCR, applied by TCRdb to the 5' RACE reads, yields one record per CDR3 protein. The sample shows 470,000 or so distinct CDR3 sequences, roughly 18% of them seen only once. Material: PBMCs or a T cell subset sorted from them (not recorded which). The receptors were sampled from an adult woman who had mild COVID-19 (a few samples of this study predate the infection). Cell type and time point are not known.

The chain has TRBV19 and TRBJ2-2, with D tentatively TRBD1 (5 bases). V was shortened by 10 bases and J by 1 base, with 10 bases between the two germline ends. The CDR3 is made up of 13 amino acids. Germline-derived CDR1 and CDR2 are LNHDA and SQIVND (reference sequence). Here the CDR3 DNA reads TGTGCCACTGACAGCCTGAACACCGGGGAGCTGTTTTTT. This gives the protein CATDSLNTGELFF.

This clonotype was observed a handful of times. J is TRBJ2-3 and V is TRBV27; D is uncertain. The CDR3 covers 13 residues. From germline, CDR1 is MNHEY and CDR2 SMNVEV (reference sequence). V dropped 0 bases and J dropped 5 bases, with 6 bases sitting between them. This CDR3 is CASSLSALDTQYF. Here the CDR3 DNA reads TGTGCCAGCAGTTTATCGGCCCTAGATACGCAGTATTTT.

This clonotype occurred a few times. The J gene is TRBJ1-5, the V gene TRBV6-6; D ambiguous. The CDR3 has 13 residues. In germline, CDR1 is MNHNY, CDR2 SVGAGI (reference sequence). The ends were cut back, 3 bases at V and 4 bases at J, with 7 bases in the middle. In DNA form, the CDR3 reads TGTGCCAGCAGTTATGGAGTAAATCAGCCCCAGCATTTT. It translates to CASSYGVNQPQHF.

The table lists this clonotype with a few counts. The V call is TRBV7-2, the J call TRBJ2-2, with D unresolved. V lost 4 bases, J lost 7 bases, and 16 bases lay in between. Germline CDR1 and CDR2: SGHTA and FQGNSA. The length of the CDR3 is 15 residues. The CDR3 region has the DNA TGTGCCAGCAGCTCTGGCCACCAGGCGGACGGGGAGCTGTTTTTT. Protein sequence: CASSSGHQADGELFF. Based on the CDR3 plus reference TRBV7-2 and TRBJ2-2, the full variable domain is GAGVSQSPSNKVTEKGKDVELRCDPISGHTALYWYRQSLGQGLEFLIYFQGNSAPDKSGLPSDRFSAERTGGSVSTLTIQRTQQEDSAVYLCASSSGHQADGELFFGEGSRLTVL.

This clonotype was picked up many times. CDR3 nucleotides: TGCAGTGCTATCGGCGGTCTGAACACTGAAGCTTTCTTT. Amino acid sequence: CSAIGGLNTEAFF. J is TRBJ1-1 and V is TRBV20-1; D unresolved. The CDR3 is made up of 13 amino acids. Germline V lookup: CDR1 DFQATT, CDR2 SNEGSKA (reference sequence). Trimming took 4 bases from V and 0 from J, leaving 9 bases between them.

This chain joins TRBV5-1 and TRBJ2-3; TRBD1 matches 8 bases. CDR1 is SGHRS, CDR2 YFSETQ, per germline. Unmatched junction bases numbered 6, after V lost 0 bases and J lost 3 bases. This CDR3 region has 16 residues. The CDR3 protein is CASSLGRGLWTDTQYF. In nucleotides, the CDR3 is TGCGCCAGCAGCTTGGGCAGGGGGCTTTGGACAGATACGCAGTATTTT.

V usage is TRBV11-2 and J usage is TRBJ2-1; no firm D call. CDR1 and CDR2 (germline): SGHAT, FQNNGV. Trimming removed 5 bases from V and 5 bases from J, with 19 bases in between. This CDR3 has 16 amino acids. The CDR3 DNA sequence: TGTGCCAGCAGCGCCGATAAGACTTATCGCGACAATGAGCAGTTCTTC. It translates to CASSADKTYRDNEQFF.

This clonotype has a handful of counts. The chain recombines TRBV24-1 with TRBJ2-3; TRBD2 might be the D (6 bases). V was shortened by 5 bases and J by 4 bases, with 15 bases between the two germline ends. The germline CDR1 and CDR2 sequences are KGHDR and SFDVKD. The CDR3 spans 15 residues. CDR3 nucleotide sequence: TGTGCCACCAGTGCCGGGGGAGGCAGGGCAGATACGCAGTATTTT. Translating gives CATSAGGGRADTQYF.

V gene TRBV5-4 combines with J gene TRBJ2-2; D could derive from TRBD1 or TRBD2 (5 bases each). Trimming removed 5 bases from V and 5 bases from J, with 13 bases in between. Germline CDR1 reads SGHNT; CDR2 reads YYREEE (reference sequence). This CDR3 is built from 14 residues. The CDR3 bases are TGTGCCAGCAGAGGGGTGGGAGAGACCGGGGAGCTGTTTTTT. Protein product: CASRGVGETGELFF.

A few counts support this clonotype. The V call is TRBV29-1, the J call TRBJ2-1; D call uncertain. Germline V gene data show CDR1 as SQVTM and CDR2 as ANQGSEA. Trimming pared 4 bases from V and 0 bases from J, leaving 13 bases between. The CDR3 runs 15 residues. CDR3 bases: TGCAGCGTTGCAGGATCTCGGTTCTCCTACAATGAGCAGTTCTTC. Encoded protein: CSVAGSRFSYNEQFF.

A few counts support this clonotype. This chain uses TRBV6-5 with TRBJ2-5; TRBD1 matches at 11 bases. This CDR3 comprises 14 residues. J was trimmed by 5 bases and V by 6 bases; bases with no gene match: 5. From germline, CDR1 is MNHEY and CDR2 SVGAGI. CDR3 DNA sequence: TGTGCCAGCAGCGAGGACAGGGGGCGTGAGACCCAGTACTTC. Its protein product is CASSEDRGRETQYF.

In its sample, this clonotype was seen a few times. The chain joins TRBV4-1 to TRBJ1-1; D possibly corresponds to TRBD1 (5 bases). CDR1 is MGHRA, CDR2 YSYEKL, per germline. The CDR3 totals 16 residues. The V and J ends lost 2 bases and 8 bases respectively, with 21 bases between them. CDR3 DNA sequence: TGCGCCAGCAGCCAATATCCCAAGACAGATAGCGTAGAAGCTTTCTTT. It translates to CASSQYPKTDSVEAFF.

This clonotype occurred a few times. The genes are TRBV2 and TRBJ2-3, with D maybe TRBD2 (6 bases). The CDR3 totals 14 residues. Per germline, CDR1 SNHLY and CDR2 FYNNEI. V was trimmed by 8 bases and J by 5 bases, leaving 17 bases between them. For the CDR3, the DNA is TGTGCCAGCGGGATCGGGACTCCTGTAGATACGCAGTATTTT. Its translation is CASGIGTPVDTQYF.

The chain carries TRBV12-3 or TRBV12-4 and TRBJ1-2; no definite D call. The CDR3 length is 13 residues. V shed 4 bases and J shed 4 bases, with 10 bases lying between them. The chain's CDR3 is CASSSSRVYGYTF. The CDR3, as DNA: TGTGCCAGCAGTTCTAGTAGGGTCTATGGCTACACCTTC.

The table lists this clonotype with a few counts. V is TRBV7-9 and J is TRBJ2-5; possibly TRBD1 for D (7 bases). This CDR3 is 20 amino acids long. V was cut by 5 bases and J by 0 bases, with 28 bases left in between. Germline CDR1 is SEHNR and CDR2 is FQNEAQ (reference sequence). The CDR3 here is CASSPGAWTGPRGYQETQYF. The CDR3, as DNA: TGTGCCAGCAGCCCAGGCGCCTGGACAGGTCCCCGGGGGTACCAAGAGACCCAGTACTTC. Full variable domain (missing parts from reference TRBV7-9 and TRBJ2-5): DTGVSQNPRHKITKRGQNVTFRCDPISEHNRLYWYRQTLGQGPEFLTYFQNEAQLEKSRLLSDRFSAERPKGSFSTLEIQRTEQGDSAMYLCASSPGAWTGPRGYQETQYFGPGTRLLVL.

This clonotype was seen a few times. This chain connects TRBV12-5 to TRBJ2-2, with 7 nucleotides matching TRBD2. The CDR3 contains 17 residues. Trimming at V came to 0 bases and at J to 7 bases, leaving 11 bases not matched to a gene. Looked up from germline, CDR1 is LGHNT and CDR2 is FRNRAP. The CDR3 region has the DNA TGTGCTAGTGGTTTGGTACAGAAAGGCGGGAGAATCGGGGAGCTGTTTTTT. Protein product: CASGLVQKGGRIGELFF.

This clonotype was observed a handful of times. A junction boundary mismatches the germline segment, possibly from a read error. V is TRBV15 and J is TRBJ2-1, with TRBD1 as a possible D gene (6 bases). The germline gives CDR1 LNHNV, CDR2 YYDKDF (reference sequence). CDR3 length: 18 residues. CDR3 region: CATSRVVGTGQIYNEQFF. CDR3 in DNA: TGTGCCACCAGCAGAGTTGTGGGGACCGGACAGATCTACAACGAGCAGTTCTTC.

The CDR3 protein is CSALRGGSGTEAFF. The CDR3 DNA is TGCAGCGCACTCAGAGGGGGAAGTGGCACTGAAGCTTTCTTT. The chain uses TRBV29-1 and TRBJ1-1; tentative D call: TRBD1 (6 bases). V lost 7 bases and J lost 4, with 19 bases in between. The germline gives CDR1 SQVTM, CDR2 ANQGSEA. The CDR3 loop spans 14 amino acids.

The chain recombines TRBV7-2 with TRBJ1-6; 7 nucleotides line up with TRBD1. Trimming cost V 2 bases and J 7 bases; bases outside gene matches: 5. Germline CDR1 reads SGHTA; CDR2 reads FQGNSA. The CDR3 is made up of 15 amino acids. CDR3 in DNA: TGTGCCAGCAGCTTAAATCAGGGGGGGAATTCACCCCTCCACTTT. Its translation is CASSLNQGGNSPLHF.

This sequence joins TRBV10-3 and TRBJ2-7; 7 nucleotides agree with TRBD1. J gave up 2 bases and V 2 bases, and 9 bases lay outside the gene matches. The CDR3 is 16 residues long. The germline gives CDR1 ENHRY, CDR2 SYGVKD. CDR3 in amino acids: CAISEEGKGTAYEQYF. In DNA form, the CDR3 reads TGTGCCATCAGTGAGGAGGGGAAAGGGACAGCCTACGAGCAGTACTTC.

The chain carries TRBV18 and TRBJ2-4; a weak D match, TRBD2 (5 bases). Per the germline V gene, CDR1 is KGHSH and CDR2 is LQKENI. Trimming removed 2 bases from V and 7 bases from J, with 15 bases in between. CDR3 length: 15 amino acids. The CDR3 is CASSPESLAGNIQYF. The CDR3, as DNA: TGTGCCAGCTCACCAGAGTCGCTAGCCGGGAACATTCAGTACTTC.

This clonotype was picked up a small number of times. The CDR3 reads CASSPRGPSTEAFF. The CDR3 nucleotides read TGTGCCAGCAGTCCCAGGGGGCCGAGCACTGAAGCTTTCTTT. The rearrangement links TRBV6-5 to TRBJ1-1, with 8 nucleotides matching TRBD1. Per germline, CDR1 MNHEY and CDR2 SVGAGI. This CDR3 contains 14 residues. V was pared by 5 bases and J by 4 bases, with 6 bases of the junction left unmatched.

CDR3 residues: CASSASLGTGLTDTQYF. CDR3 nucleotides: TGTGCCAGCAGTGCTTCGCTCGGGACAGGGCTTACAGATACGCAGTATTTT. The chain recombines TRBV2 with TRBJ2-3; 9 positions match TRBD1. This CDR3 comprises 17 residues. Germline CDR1 SNHLY, CDR2 FYNNEI. V was pared by 4 bases and J by 3 bases, with 11 bases of the junction left unmatched.

The chain employs TRBV7-9 and TRBJ2-1; 9 bases map to TRBD2. This CDR3 has 17 residues. V was pared by 2 bases and J by 4 bases, with 9 bases of the junction left unmatched. CDR1 is SEHNR, CDR2 FQNEAQ, per germline (reference sequence). The CDR3: CASSLLSGRPSYNEQFF. CDR3 in DNA: TGTGCCAGCAGCTTACTTAGCGGGAGACCTTCTTACAATGAGCAGTTCTTC.

The chain couples TRBV7-8 to TRBJ1-1; D remains unclear. In germline, CDR1 is SGHVS, CDR2 FQNEAQ. V gave up 8 bases and J gave up 3 bases, with 10 bases separating them. This CDR3 is built from 12 residues. In DNA form, the CDR3 reads TGTGCCAGCGGCTCGGGGTACACTGAAGCTTTCTTT. Its protein product is CASGSGYTEAFF.

This clonotype turned up a few times. Mismatch with germline at one junction end may stem from a read error. V gene TRBV5-1 combines with J gene TRBJ2-2; 8 bases fit TRBD2. From germline, CDR1 is SGHRS and CDR2 YFSETQ. The CDR3 totals 18 residues. CDR3 bases: TGCGCCAGCAGCTTAACTTCTCGGAGCGGGAGTCGCACCGGGGAGCTGTCTTTT. It translates to CASSLTSRSGSRTGELSF.

The genes are TRBV29-1 and TRBJ2-5; tentative D call: TRBD1 (5 bases). From germline, CDR1 is SQVTM and CDR2 ANQGSEA. CDR3 length: 11 amino acids. V dropped 6 bases and J dropped 4 bases, with 9 bases sitting between them. CDR3 nucleotide sequence: TGCAGCGTAGGGGTTGGAGAGACCCAGTACTTC. It codes for CSVGVGETQYF. The full variable domain, its missing parts supplied by reference TRBV29-1 and TRBJ2-5, is SAVISQKPSRDICQRGTSLTIQCQVDSQVTMMFWYRQQPGQSLTLIATANQGSEATYESGFVIDKFPISRPNLTFSTLTVSNMSPEDSSIYLCSVGVGETQYFGPGTRLLVL.